This T cell receptor (beta chain) was recorded in a study of blood T cell repertoires in COVID-19. The overall study: Whether acute or convalescent, the COVID-19 samples came from the United States, Italy and Spain.

The method was immunoSEQ multiplex PCR; TCRdb's version includes in-frame clones alone and lacks a portion of them. Counted here are 350,000 or so clones, approximately 89% occurring once; the ten biggest clones make up about 10%. CDR3 length: 15 amino acids. The V gene lost 3 bases and the J gene lost 3 bases, with 12 bases spanning the gap. Looked up from germline, CDR1 is MDHEN and CDR2 is SYDVKM. This chain connects TRBV28 to TRBJ1-5; D is uncertain. This TCR was sampled from a woman younger than 45 with COVID-19, enrolled during active disease. Input material: peripheral blood. CDR3 nucleotide sequence: TGTGCCAGCAGTTTGGGCACGGCTACCAATCAGCCCCAGCATTTT. Translated, it gives CASSLGTATNQPQHF.